This T cell receptor (beta chain) was retrieved from a study of blood T cells in healthy people across ages. Whole-study context: The capture of about one barcoded beta molecule per two T cells was achieved by template switching. Study results and limitations: Observed TCR beta diversity per million T cells went down as age went up. This fall followed a roughly linear course with age. A conclusive naive versus antigen-experienced comparison was prevented by the unsorted PBMCs. Among long-lived donors, naive CD4+ cells were more numerous and diversity higher than in aged donors.

On this clonotype: Its antigen is not identified.

A J-beta primer mix and a sample-barcoded 5' primer were used in a second PCR of roughly 7 to 12 cycles. MiXCR, applied by TCRdb to the 5' RACE reads, yields one record per CDR3 protein. Of roughly 1.4 million distinct CDR3 sequences in the sample, 45% to 70% were seen once. Specimen: blood. The sequence was collected from a man younger than 30 in good health.

The CDR3 region has the DNA TGTGCCAGCAGCACACGGGACAGGTCCGTTGGTGGCTACACCTTC. It is translated as CASSTRDRSVGGYTF. V is TRBV7-7 and J is TRBJ1-2, with 8 bases identical to TRBD1. The CDR3 runs to 15 residues. Trimming took 5 bases from V and 7 from J; bases not matched to a gene: 12. Germline V gene lookup returns CDR1 SSHAT and CDR2 FNYEAQ (reference sequence).